This passage covers 3 T cell receptor beta chains from one sample sequenced in a study of T cells after yellow fever vaccination. TCRdb ran MiXCR on the 5' RACE reads and lists one entry per CDR3 protein. The repertoire consists of around 160,000 distinct CDR3 sequences, with 5.5% to 7.5% occurring once and the leading ten covering around 2.3%. The specimen comprised CD4+ T cells sorted from PBMCs, sampled 5 days after the first yellow fever vaccination. The receptors shown here come from a man younger than 35 who received the YFV17D yellow fever vaccine.

This clonotype was detected many times. Compared with germline, one end of the junction differs, possibly owing to a read error. The chain recombines TRBV5-1 with TRBJ2-5; TRBD1 matches 8 bases. The CDR3 consists of 17 residues. Germline V lookup: CDR1 SGHRS, CDR2 YFSETQ. DNA for the CDR3: TGCGCCAGCGGCTTCGGTGGACAGGGCGTGGGGCAAGAGACCCAGTACTTC. This sequence encodes CASGFGGQGVGQETQYF.

This clonotype was seen ten or more times. This chain links TRBV24-1 with TRBJ2-7; D is perhaps TRBD1 (5 bases). Per germline, CDR1 KGHDR and CDR2 SFDVKD. V lost 4 bases to trimming and J lost 1 base, with 10 bases between them. The CDR3 spans 14 residues. In nucleotides, the CDR3 is TGTGCCACCAGTGACACTGACAGATCCTACGAGCAGTACTTC. Residues: CATSDTDRSYEQYF.

This clonotype was counted between two and nine times. The chain recombines TRBV7-4 with TRBJ1-5, with TRBD1 matching 9 bases. The CDR3 spans 20 residues. Germline V gene data show CDR1 as SGHVT and CDR2 as SQSDAQ. The V segment lost 1 base and the J segment 2 bases; nucleotides outside the gene matches: 15. The CDR3 bases are TGTGCCAGCAGCTTAGTAGAACGGACAGGGGAACAGTGGCGCAATCAGCCCCAGCATTTT. Translation gives CASSLVERTGEQWRNQPQHF.